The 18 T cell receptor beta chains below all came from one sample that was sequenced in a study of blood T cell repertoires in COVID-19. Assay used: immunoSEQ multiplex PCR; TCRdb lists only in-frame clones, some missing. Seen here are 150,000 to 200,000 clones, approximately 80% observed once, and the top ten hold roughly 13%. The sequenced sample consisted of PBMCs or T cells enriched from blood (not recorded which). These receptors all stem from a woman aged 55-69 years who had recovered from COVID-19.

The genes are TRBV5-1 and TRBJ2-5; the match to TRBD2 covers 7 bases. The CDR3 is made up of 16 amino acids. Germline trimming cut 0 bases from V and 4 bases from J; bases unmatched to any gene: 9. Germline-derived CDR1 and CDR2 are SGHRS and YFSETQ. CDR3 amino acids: CASSLAGQGGLETQYF. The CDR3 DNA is TGCGCCAGCAGCTTGGCCGGTCAGGGAGGGTTAGAGACCCAGTACTTC.

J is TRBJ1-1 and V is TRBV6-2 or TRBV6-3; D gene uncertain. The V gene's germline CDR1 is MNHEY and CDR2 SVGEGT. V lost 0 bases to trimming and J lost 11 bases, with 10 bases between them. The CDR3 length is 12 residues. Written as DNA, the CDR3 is TGTGCCAGCAGTTACTCCCCCCTCGGGGCTTTCTTT. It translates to CASSYSPLGAFF.

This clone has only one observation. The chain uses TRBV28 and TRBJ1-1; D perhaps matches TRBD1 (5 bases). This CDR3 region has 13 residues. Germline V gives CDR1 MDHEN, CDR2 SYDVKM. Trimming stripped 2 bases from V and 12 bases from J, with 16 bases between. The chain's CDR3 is CASSLNGGGLTFF. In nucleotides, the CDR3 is TGTGCCAGCAGTTTAAACGGGGGAGGGTTGACTTTCTTT.

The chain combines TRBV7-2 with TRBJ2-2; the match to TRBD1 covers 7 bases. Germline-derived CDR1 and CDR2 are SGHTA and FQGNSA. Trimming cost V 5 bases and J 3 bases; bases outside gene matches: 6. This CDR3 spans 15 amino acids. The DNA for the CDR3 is TGTGCCAGCAGCCTAACAGGGGTGGACACCGGGGAGCTGTTTTTT. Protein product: CASSLTGVDTGELFF.

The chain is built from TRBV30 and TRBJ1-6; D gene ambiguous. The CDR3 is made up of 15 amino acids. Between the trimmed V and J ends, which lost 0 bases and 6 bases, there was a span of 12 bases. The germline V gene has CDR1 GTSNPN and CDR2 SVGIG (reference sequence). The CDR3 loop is CAWSVLGGFNSPLHF. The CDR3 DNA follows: TGTGCCTGGAGTGTCTTGGGAGGGTTTAATTCACCCCTCCACTTT.

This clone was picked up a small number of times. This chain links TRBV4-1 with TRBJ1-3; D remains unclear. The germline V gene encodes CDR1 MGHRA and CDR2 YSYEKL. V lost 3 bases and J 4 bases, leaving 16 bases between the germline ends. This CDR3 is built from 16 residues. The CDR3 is CASSQSSRGTGNTIYF. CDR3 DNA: TGCGCCAGCAGCCAGTCGAGTCGGGGAACAGGAAACACCATATATTTT.

The CDR3 sequence: CASSPNQQGASYEQYF. The CDR3 DNA follows: TGTGCCAGCAGCCCCAATCAACAGGGGGCTTCCTACGAGCAGTACTTC. This sequence joins TRBV11-2 and TRBJ2-7; 9 nucleotides line up with TRBD1. Germline CDR1 SGHAT, CDR2 FQNNGV. V gave up 5 bases and J gave up 1 base; unmatched junction bases: 9. The CDR3 sequence is 16 residues long.

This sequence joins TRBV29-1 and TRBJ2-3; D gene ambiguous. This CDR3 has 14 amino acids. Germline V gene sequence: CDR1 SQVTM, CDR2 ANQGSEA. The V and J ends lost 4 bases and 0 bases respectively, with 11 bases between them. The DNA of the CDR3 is TGCAGCGTTGCAGCACGACTTAGCACAGATACGCAGTATTTT. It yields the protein CSVAARLSTDTQYF.

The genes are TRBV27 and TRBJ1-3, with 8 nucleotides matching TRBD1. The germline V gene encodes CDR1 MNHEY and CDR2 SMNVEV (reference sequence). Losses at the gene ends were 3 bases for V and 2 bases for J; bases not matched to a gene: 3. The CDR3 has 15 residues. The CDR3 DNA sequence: TGTGCCAGCAGTTTTGCAGGGGGCACTGGAAACACCATATATTTT. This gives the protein CASSFAGGTGNTIYF.

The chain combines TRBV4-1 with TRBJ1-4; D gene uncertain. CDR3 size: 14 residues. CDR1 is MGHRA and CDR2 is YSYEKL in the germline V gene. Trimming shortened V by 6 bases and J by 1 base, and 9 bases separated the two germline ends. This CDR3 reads CASRPGVTNEKLFF. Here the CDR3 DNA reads TGCGCCAGCAGGCCGGGAGTAACTAATGAAAAACTGTTTTTT.

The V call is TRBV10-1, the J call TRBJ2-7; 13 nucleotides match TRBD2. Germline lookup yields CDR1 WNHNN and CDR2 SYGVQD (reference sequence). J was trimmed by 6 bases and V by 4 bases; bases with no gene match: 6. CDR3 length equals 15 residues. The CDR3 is CASSGTSGGASEQYF. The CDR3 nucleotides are TGCGCCAGCAGTGGAACTAGCGGGGGGGCGAGCGAGCAGTACTTC.

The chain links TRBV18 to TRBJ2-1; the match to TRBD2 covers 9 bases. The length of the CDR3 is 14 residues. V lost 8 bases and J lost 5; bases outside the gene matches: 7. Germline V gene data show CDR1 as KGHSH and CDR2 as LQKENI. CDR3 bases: TGTGCCAGCCAATCGGCGGGAGGGCACAATGAGCAGTTCTTC. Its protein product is CASQSAGGHNEQFF.

The CDR3 reads CASSLEDEGGYGYTF. CDR3 nucleotide sequence: TGCGCCAGCAGCTTGGAGGACGAAGGGGGATATGGCTACACCTTC. The V gene is TRBV5-1, the J gene TRBJ1-2, with D maybe TRBD1 (6 bases). CDR3 length: 15 amino acids. Deletions cut 0 bases from V and 5 bases from J, with 14 bases between. The germline V gene encodes CDR1 SGHRS and CDR2 YFSETQ. The whole variable domain, filled in from reference TRBV5-1 and TRBJ1-2, reads KAGVTQTPRYLIKTRGQQVTLSCSPISGHRSVSWYQQTPGQGLQFLFEYFSETQRNKGNFPGRFSGRQFSNSRSEMNVSTLELGDSALYLCASSLEDEGGYGYTFGSGTRLTVV.

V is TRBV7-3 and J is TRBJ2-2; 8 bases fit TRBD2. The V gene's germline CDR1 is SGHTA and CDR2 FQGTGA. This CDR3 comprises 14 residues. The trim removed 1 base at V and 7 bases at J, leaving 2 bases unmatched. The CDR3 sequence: CASSLSGGSGELFF. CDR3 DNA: TGTGCCAGCAGCTTAAGCGGGGGGAGCGGGGAGCTGTTTTTT.

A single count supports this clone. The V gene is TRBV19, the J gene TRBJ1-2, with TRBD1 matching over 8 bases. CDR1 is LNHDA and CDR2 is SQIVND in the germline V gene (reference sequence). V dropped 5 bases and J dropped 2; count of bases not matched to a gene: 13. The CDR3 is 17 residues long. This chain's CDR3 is CASSFLYSDRGNYGYTF. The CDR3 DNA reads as TGTGCCAGTAGTTTTTTATACAGCGACAGGGGAAACTATGGCTACACCTTC.

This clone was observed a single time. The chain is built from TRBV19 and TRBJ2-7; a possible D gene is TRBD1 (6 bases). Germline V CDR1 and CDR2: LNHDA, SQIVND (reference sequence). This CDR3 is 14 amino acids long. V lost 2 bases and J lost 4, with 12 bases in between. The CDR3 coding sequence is TGTGCCAGTAGTATAACCCGGACAGCATACGAGCAGTACTTC. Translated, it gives CASSITRTAYEQYF.

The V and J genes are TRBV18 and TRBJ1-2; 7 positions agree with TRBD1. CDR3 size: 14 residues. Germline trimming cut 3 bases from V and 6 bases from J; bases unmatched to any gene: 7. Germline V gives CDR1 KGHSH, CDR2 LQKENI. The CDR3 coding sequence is TGTGCCAGCTCACCGACGACAGGGCCCCATGGCTACACCTTC. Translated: CASSPTTGPHGYTF.

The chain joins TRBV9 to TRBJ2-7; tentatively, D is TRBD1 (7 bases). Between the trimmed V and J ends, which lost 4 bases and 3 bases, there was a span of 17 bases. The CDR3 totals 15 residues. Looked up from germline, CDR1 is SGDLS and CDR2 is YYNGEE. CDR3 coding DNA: TGTGCCAGCAGCCCGGGGGACAGAAGTGACTACGAGCAGTACTTC. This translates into CASSPGDRSDYEQYF.